The sequence of this T cell receptor delta chain was determined in a study of γδ T cells in repeated Plasmodium falciparum infection. Bulk repertoires came from Vgamma9/Vdelta2+ or Vdelta2-negative gammadelta T cells flow-sorted from PBMC. TCRdb re-called clones from the multiplex PCR reads via CATT. The repertoire consists of roughly 93,000 delta-chain clones, with more than 0.85% occurring once and the leading ten covering around a tenth. A few counts support this clone. A far larger clone is off by one base, so a read error is likely. Other DNA sequences in the same sample also yield this CDR3. CDR1 GEAIGNYY and CDR2 EKD come from the germline V gene. The CDR3 consists of 18 residues.

The clonotype comes from a pool of human donors (malaria-infected and uninfected, not separated). The sample was gamma-delta T cells from blood. The V gene reported is TRDV2; the J gene is uncalled; the table assigns TRDD3, which was not confirmed against the DNA. CDR3 loop: CACDTVTPGARDTRQMFF. The CDR3, as DNA: TGTGCCTGTGACACCGTCACGCCAGGGGCCAGGGACACCCGACAGATGTTTTTT.